The present entry profiles one TCR beta chain with its context. Its antigen is undetermined. As for time point: 2014-2015 season, pre-vaccination. The germline V gene encodes CDR1 SQVTM and CDR2 ANQGSEA. Between the trimmed V and J ends, which lost 4 bases and 0 bases, there was a span of 9 bases. CDR3 length: 13 residues. The assay was immunoSEQ multiplex PCR, and TCRdb's table has in-frame clones only and misses some. The sample has approximately 12,000 clones, 78% seen once. The data were taken from a study of follicular helper T cells after annual influenza vaccination. Study-level background: After each seasonal flu vaccination, blood came on days 0, 7 and 28. For some subjects, blood spans the 2013-2014, 2014-2015 and 2015-2016 annual vaccinations. Study-wide points: Recurrent ICOS+CD38+ cTfh clonotypes included tetramer and AIM influenza-specific ones.

The V call is TRBV29-1, the J call TRBJ1-1; tentatively, D is TRBD1 (5 bases). The clonotype originates from an adult who received the influenza vaccine. The source was CXCR5- memory CD4+ T cells sorted from blood, collected on the day of influenza vaccination. The CDR3 reads CSVAWGLNTEAFF. The CDR3 DNA follows: TGCAGCGTTGCCTGGGGCCTGAACACTGAAGCTTTCTTT. Based on the CDR3 plus reference TRBV29-1 and TRBJ1-1, the full variable domain is SAVISQKPSRDICQRGTSLTIQCQVDSQVTMMFWYRQQPGQSLTLIATANQGSEATYESGFVIDKFPISRPNLTFSTLTVSNMSPEDSSIYLCSVAWGLNTEAFFGQGTRLTVV.